One and the same sample provided the 11 T cell receptor beta chains below, sequenced in a study of identical twins. TCRdb passed the 5' RACE reads through MiXCR, listing each CDR3 protein once. The table shows some 1,600,000 distinct CDR3 sequences, with around 29% occurring only once. The sample taken for sequencing was cord blood. These receptors were collected from a newborn girl in good health.

In DNA, the CDR3 is TGCAGTGCTAGAGATCTCGGGCTAGCGGCCTACGAGCAGTACTTC. Its protein product is CSARDLGLAAYEQYF. The chain joins TRBV20-1 to TRBJ2-7; 7 positions match TRBD2. Germline assignment: CDR1 DFQATT and CDR2 SNEGSKA (reference sequence). This CDR3 is 15 amino acids long. Losses at the gene ends were 0 bases for V and 2 bases for J; bases not matched to a gene: 7.

The CDR3 nucleotides read TGCAGCGTTGGGGGGGACAGGGACTATGGCTACACCTTC. It specifies CSVGGDRDYGYTF. The chain combines TRBV29-1 with TRBJ1-2; 9 bases are a match to TRBD1. This CDR3 is 13 amino acids long. The V gene end was trimmed by 4 bases and the J gene end by 3 bases; junction bases not matched to a gene: 3. Germline assignment: CDR1 SQVTM and CDR2 ANQGSEA.

This clonotype was detected only a few times. The gene calls are TRBV28 and TRBJ1-5, with TRBD1 matching 7 bases. Losses at the gene ends were 2 bases for V and 11 bases for J; bases not matched to a gene: 12. CDR1 and CDR2 (germline): MDHEN, SYDVKM. The CDR3 has 15 amino acids. In DNA form, the CDR3 reads TGTGCCAGCAGTTTAAAGGACAGGCCCCGGTCGGCCCAGCATTTT. Its protein product is CASSLKDRPRSAQHF. Full variable domain (rest looked up from reference TRBV28 and TRBJ1-5): DVKVTQSSRYLVKRTGEKVFLECVQDMDHENMFWYRQDPGLGLRLIYFSYDVKMKEKGDIPEGYSVSREKKERFSLILESASTNQTSMYLCASSLKDRPRSAQHFGDGTRLSIL.

The chain employs TRBV29-1 and TRBJ2-5; a possible D gene is TRBD1 (5 bases). Trimming removed 4 bases at V and 11 bases at J, with 20 bases between. Germline CDR1 is SQVTM and CDR2 is ANQGSEA. This CDR3 is 13 amino acids long. CDR3 sequence: CSVARQSYNEQYF. The CDR3 DNA follows: TGCAGCGTTGCTAGACAGTCCTACAATGAGCAGTACTTC.

In this sample, this clonotype turned up many times. This CDR3 is CASSELAQGGYTF. CDR3 DNA sequence: TGTGCCAGCAGTGAATTAGCACAAGGTGGCTACACCTTC. The chain uses TRBV25-1 and TRBJ1-2; no reliable D call. Germline CDR1 and CDR2: MGHDK and SYGVNS. The CDR3 extends over 13 amino acids. The V gene lost 1 base and the J gene lost 7 bases, with 10 bases spanning the gap.

V and J are TRBV6-1 and TRBJ2-7, with 9 bases that match TRBD2. This CDR3 region has 15 residues. V lost 7 bases to trimming and J lost 2 bases; unmatched junction nucleotides: 9. The V gene's germline CDR1 is MNHNS and CDR2 SASEGT. DNA for the CDR3: TGTGCCAGCAAAGATAGCGGGGGCCCTCCCTACGAGCAGTACTTC. Translation: CASKDSGGPPYEQYF.

This chain links TRBV18 with TRBJ2-5; 10 bases align to TRBD1. The end of the DNA fits TRBJ2-7 better, so the J call may be wrong. The CDR3 has 15 residues. Germline V gene lookup returns CDR1 KGHSH and CDR2 LQKENI. CDR3 loop: CASSPRQGANYEQYF. The CDR3 DNA reads TGTGCCAGCTCACCCCGACAGGGGGCCAACTACGAGCAGTACTTC.

The chain combines TRBV24-1 with TRBJ2-2, with D unclear. This CDR3 is 14 amino acids long. From germline, CDR1 is KGHDR and CDR2 SFDVKD. V was cut by 9 bases and J by 0 bases, with 10 bases left in between. CDR3 in DNA: TGTGCCACCCTATGGACGTCGAACACCGGGGAGCTGTTTTTT. Translation gives CATLWTSNTGELFF.

This chain links TRBV2 with TRBJ1-2, with TRBD1 matching 7 bases. The CDR3 has 13 residues. The germline V gene encodes CDR1 SNHLY and CDR2 FYNNEI. The ends lost 7 bases at V and 6 bases at J; junction bases unmatched: 8. The CDR3 region is CASNSDRVNGYTF. Written as DNA, the CDR3 is TGTGCCAGCAATTCCGACAGGGTTAATGGCTACACCTTC. Using reference TRBV2 and TRBJ1-2 for the parts outside the CDR3, the full variable domain is EPEVTQTPSHQVTQMGQEVILRCVPISNHLYFYWYRQILGQKVEFLVSFYNNEISEKSEIFDDQFSVERPDGSNFTLKIRSTKLEDSAMYFCASNSDRVNGYTFGSGTRLTVV.

The chain carries TRBV25-1 and TRBJ2-4; D not resolved. The DNA matches TRBJ2-7 better at its end, which makes the J call doubtful. There are 12 residues in the CDR3. CDR1 is MGHDK, CDR2 SYGVNS, per germline. In nucleotides, the CDR3 is TGTGCCAGCAGTGGTCTCAAGGGCGAGCAGTACTTC. Amino acid sequence: CASSGLKGEQYF.

This clonotype has a count of ten or more. The V gene is TRBV7-2, the J gene TRBJ2-1, with 8 bases fitting TRBD1. The CDR3 runs to 14 residues. Losses at the gene ends were 1 base for V and 6 bases for J; bases not matched to a gene: 2. From germline, CDR1 is SGHTA and CDR2 FQGNSA. This chain's CDR3 is CASSLDGQGNEQFF. The CDR3 region has the DNA TGTGCCAGCAGCTTAGATGGACAGGGCAATGAGCAGTTCTTC.